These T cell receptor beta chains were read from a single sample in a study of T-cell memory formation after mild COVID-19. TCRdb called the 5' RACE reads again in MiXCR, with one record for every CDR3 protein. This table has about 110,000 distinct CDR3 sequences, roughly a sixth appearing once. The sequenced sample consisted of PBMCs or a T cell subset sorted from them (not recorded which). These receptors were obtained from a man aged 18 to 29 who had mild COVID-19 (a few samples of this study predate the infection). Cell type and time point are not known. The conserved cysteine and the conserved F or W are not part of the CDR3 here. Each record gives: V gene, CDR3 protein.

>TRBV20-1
SASGTANTEAF
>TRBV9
ASSVVPGATEAF
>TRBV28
ASSFAGLDTEAF
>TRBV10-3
AITGGGTDTQY
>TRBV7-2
ASSLLAGDNEQF
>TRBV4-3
ASSHLGAPTF
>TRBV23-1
ASSPPVGTGVWYGYT
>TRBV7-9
ASSLGEVSQETQY
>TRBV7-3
ASSLHALGGQDTQY
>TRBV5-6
ASSLRPTGTGSNYGYT
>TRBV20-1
SARGGAHAGELF
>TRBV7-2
ASSTPPSGGFTDTQY
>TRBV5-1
ASSAGPTNYGYT
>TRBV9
ASSVAEGGQPQH
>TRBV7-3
ASSPSPDRNNEQF
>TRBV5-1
ASSLDGGGAVNEQF
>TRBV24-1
ATSDRTSGGALSYEQY
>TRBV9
ASSAGDRVYEQF
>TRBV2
ASLQEARTDTQY
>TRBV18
ASSPPLAGGPYNEQF
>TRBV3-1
ASSPLAGASYEQY
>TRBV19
ASSTQGADTQY
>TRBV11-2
ASSHLAGGVSDTQY
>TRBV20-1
SWLTGAGANVLT
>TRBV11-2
ASSFRGTEAF
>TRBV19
ASSVLAGGLTDTQY
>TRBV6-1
ASSEEGRETEAF
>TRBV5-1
ASSSSPGQGSEQY
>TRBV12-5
ASGDRADTQY
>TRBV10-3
AISPLTSGGDNEQF
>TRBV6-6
ASSYPSGGAIVAQH
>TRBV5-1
ASSLVKNDYNEQF